This TCR beta chain appears in the sequencing data of a study of blood T cell repertoires in COVID-19. The wider study: Samples came from the United States, Italy and Spain, spanning acute and convalescent COVID-19. The analysed material was cDNA or gDNA that came from T cells, B-cell-depleted T cells, or PBMCs.

Under the authors' procedure: Reference gene primer amplification gave nucleated cell count estimates. The table came from immunoSEQ multiplex PCR; TCRdb's copy has only in-frame clones and leaves some out. D and trimming were read from the DNA, whereas the V and J calls and clone size are those reported in that table. This sample has 150,000 or so clones, with about four fifths found just once. Germline CDR1 is LGHDT and CDR2 is YNNKEL (reference sequence). The trim removed 4 bases at V and 0 bases at J, leaving 11 bases unmatched. The CDR3 has 19 residues. This chain links TRBV3-1 (or the pseudogene TRBV3-2) with TRBJ2-6, with 8 bases matching TRBD1. This TCR was sampled from a woman aged 55 to 70 with acute or convalescent COVID-19. The sequenced material came from peripheral blood. The CDR3 DNA reads as TGTGCCAGCAGCCCCCGACCGGACAGGGTCTACTCTGGGGCCAACGTCCTGACTTTC. It encodes CASSPRPDRVYSGANVLTF.